The sequence of this TCR beta chain was determined in a study of T-cell reconstitution after alpha-beta-depleted transplantation in children (dated by TCRdb to between 2015 and 2016). As for the study more broadly: Using TCR repertoire profiling, the study followed T-cell immune reconstitution in a quantitative way in children after TCRalphabeta/CD19-depleted allogeneic hematopoietic cell transplantation. Study-wide conclusions, independent of this receptor: In some patients, high TCRbeta diversity at day 60 was attributed to recipient T cells and intrathymic progenitors that had survived conditioning. The frequencies of hyperexpanded clones fell over the following months, and after one year, T-cell counts and TCRbeta diversity were mostly attributed to newly produced T cells. Apparently early alphabetaT-cell count recovery about two months after transplant reportedly relied on only several hundred rapidly expanded clones derived from non-depleted graft cells.

Of note for this clonotype: Its target antigen remains unknown. It has no much larger one-base neighbor in the sample; base qualities were not kept.

The method was PCR. The sequencer listed for this sample is Illumina HiSeq 2500. To normalize quantification of the TCRbeta repertoire, the TCR libraries were built with molecular barcoding that relied on unique molecular identifiers. The public reads were quality trimmed at Q25 with fastp and then assembled into clones with MiXCR by TCRdb, keeping productive beta chains. When rows share a CDR3 protein, they turn into one entry using the most common DNA and genes. A total of just over 950,000 distinct CDR3 sequences appear in this sample, about 29% of them only once. The ten most abundant clones make up around 30% of the sample. Unmatched junction bases come to 8, with V trimmed by 7 bases and J by 4 bases. The CDR3 starts with the cysteine, ends with the phenylalanine, and has 15 residues. Only the CDR3 region is kept as DNA, spanning 45 bases read in frame from base 1. The treatment or condition tag for this specimen amounts to: allogeneic hematopoietic cell transplantation with graft depleted of TCRalphabeta T cells and CD19 B cells. TCRalphabeta/CD19-depleted allogeneic hematopoietic cell grafts were given to the transplant recipients, all of whom were children.

Here the chain combines TRBV12-3 or TRBV12-4 and TRBJ2-2, with TRBD2 identical over 8 junction bases. The source material was PBMCs, mostly from graft donor cells, sampled 360 days after TCRalphabeta/CD19-depleted stem cell transplant. The receptor comes from a boy under two years old who had a stem cell transplant for SCID, so the T cells may come from the graft donor. The nucleotide sequence is given as TGTGCCAGCACCTCGGGGGGGGCGACCACCGGGGAGCTGTTTTTT. This translates into CASTSGGATTGELFF.